These T cell receptor beta chains were read from a single sample in a study of T cell responses to AZD1222 COVID-19 vaccine. The data were produced by immunoSEQ multiplex PCR, yet TCRdb's version contains in-frame clones alone and is incomplete. The table shows approximately 130,000 clones, with 70% to 90% occurring only once. The sample was peripheral blood, taken 28 days after the second AZD1222 dose. The source of these receptors is an adult who received the AZD1222 COVID-19 vaccine. Both conserved end residues are part of each CDR3. The order of the fields is J gene, V gene, clone size, D gene, CDR3 length, CDR3 DNA, CDR3 protein. A D gene is named only where the DNA matches it firmly. Size is stated for part of the rows, as once, few or many counts, or as a class when the clone is expanded.

j_call: TRBJ2-3
v_call: TRBV5-1
clone_size: NA
d_call: NA
cdr3_length: 19
cdr3_nt: TGCGCCAGCAGCTTCGGAGGGCCTTGGGCCGCACCAAGCACAGATACGCAGTATTTT
cdr3_aa: CASSFGGPWAAPSTDTQYF

j_call: TRBJ2-1
v_call: TRBV4-2
clone_size: NA
d_call: TRBD2
cdr3_length: 15
cdr3_nt: TGTGCCAGCAGCCTCGGCGGGAGGTCTTACAATGAGCAGTTCTTC
cdr3_aa: CASSLGGRSYNEQFF

j_call: TRBJ1-1
v_call: TRBV30
clone_size: once
d_call: NA
cdr3_length: 12
cdr3_nt: TGTGCCTGGAGTGTGCTGGGGGCGGAAGCTTTCTTT
cdr3_aa: CAWSVLGAEAFF

j_call: TRBJ2-1
v_call: TRBV25-1
clone_size: NA
d_call: NA
cdr3_length: 15
cdr3_nt: TGTGCCAGCAAAAAATCGGGGCTAGCTATCCATGAGCAGTTCTTC
cdr3_aa: CASKKSGLAIHEQFF

j_call: TRBJ1-2
v_call: TRBV29-1
clone_size: NA
d_call: NA
cdr3_length: 14
cdr3_nt: TGCAGCGTTGTCGGGGGGGACTTCGACTATGGCTACACCTTC
cdr3_aa: CSVVGGDFDYGYTF

j_call: TRBJ2-7
v_call: TRBV28
clone_size: once
d_call: NA
cdr3_length: 12
cdr3_nt: TGTGCCGCAGCGGGCACCGGCCGGGAGCAGTACTTC
cdr3_aa: CAAAGTGREQYF

j_call: TRBJ1-1
v_call: TRBV6-1
clone_size: once
d_call: NA
cdr3_length: 14
cdr3_nt: TGTGCCAGCAGTGAAACAGCCTTGAACACTGAAGCTTTCTTT
cdr3_aa: CASSETALNTEAFF

j_call: TRBJ2-1
v_call: TRBV2
clone_size: NA
d_call: TRBD1
cdr3_length: 14
cdr3_nt: TGTGCCAGCAGTGAAGCGGGACAGGGCAATCGGCAGTTCTTC
cdr3_aa: CASSEAGQGNRQFF

j_call: TRBJ1-1
v_call: TRBV6-2/TRBV6-3
clone_size: NA
d_call: NA
cdr3_length: 14
cdr3_nt: TGTGCCAGCAGTTACGGGGAAATGAACACTGAAGCTTTCTTT
cdr3_aa: CASSYGEMNTEAFF

j_call: TRBJ2-2
v_call: TRBV6-5
clone_size: NA
d_call: NA
cdr3_length: 13
cdr3_nt: TGTGCCAGCAAAGTCGATAACACCGGGGAGCTGTTTTTT
cdr3_aa: CASKVDNTGELFF

j_call: TRBJ1-3
v_call: TRBV7-9
clone_size: NA
d_call: NA
cdr3_length: 14
cdr3_nt: TGTGCCAGCAGCTTAGAGGGCTCTGGAAACACCATATATTTT
cdr3_aa: CASSLEGSGNTIYF

j_call: TRBJ1-2
v_call: TRBV21-1
clone_size: NA
d_call: NA
cdr3_length: 16
cdr3_nt: TGTGCCAGCAGGGGGGTCGTGTGGCTTCCTAACTATGGCTACACCTTC
cdr3_aa: CASRGVVWLPNYGYTF

j_call: TRBJ1-5
v_call: TRBV20-1
clone_size: NA
d_call: NA
cdr3_length: 10
cdr3_nt: TGCAGTGCGTACGGTCAGCCCCAGCATTTT
cdr3_aa: CSAYGQPQHF

j_call: TRBJ2-2
v_call: TRBV10-1
clone_size: few
d_call: TRBD1
cdr3_length: 18
cdr3_nt: TGCGCCAGCAGTGGTGACAGGGGGTCACATTCCATCACCGGGGAGCTGTTTTTT
cdr3_aa: CASSGDRGSHSITGELFF

j_call: TRBJ2-1
v_call: TRBV30
clone_size: NA
d_call: NA
cdr3_length: 14
cdr3_nt: TGTGCCTGGACCGAGACATTAGAAACGAATGAGCAGTTCTTC
cdr3_aa: CAWTETLETNEQFF

j_call: TRBJ2-7
v_call: TRBV6-1
clone_size: NA
d_call: NA
cdr3_length: 14
cdr3_nt: TGTGCCAGCAGTGAAGACAGTTTTACCCACGAGCAGTACTTC
cdr3_aa: CASSEDSFTHEQYF

j_call: TRBJ1-2
v_call: TRBV7-8
clone_size: NA
d_call: NA
cdr3_length: 16
cdr3_nt: TGTGCCAGCAGCTTAGGGTCGGGGGGAGCGAACTATGGCTACACCTTC
cdr3_aa: CASSLGSGGANYGYTF

j_call: TRBJ1-6
v_call: TRBV30
clone_size: NA
d_call: NA
cdr3_length: 13
cdr3_nt: TGTGCCTGGAGTACCGCGCCGGGGTCACCCCTCCACTTT
cdr3_aa: CAWSTAPGSPLHF

j_call: TRBJ2-1
v_call: TRBV7-6
clone_size: NA
d_call: NA
cdr3_length: 15
cdr3_nt: TGTGCCAGCAGCTTAACAGTGAGCTCCTACAATGAGCAGTTCTTC
cdr3_aa: CASSLTVSSYNEQFF

j_call: TRBJ2-3
v_call: TRBV7-9
clone_size: once
d_call: TRBD2
cdr3_length: 16
cdr3_nt: TGTGCCAGCAGCTTAAGGGCTAGCGGGAACACAGATACGCAGTATTTT
cdr3_aa: CASSLRASGNTDTQYF

j_call: TRBJ2-6
v_call: TRBV10-3
clone_size: NA
d_call: NA
cdr3_length: 13
cdr3_nt: TGTGCCACCCAGCCGGATGGGGCCAACGTCCTGACTTTC
cdr3_aa: CATQPDGANVLTF

j_call: TRBJ1-2
v_call: TRBV5-1
clone_size: NA
d_call: NA
cdr3_length: 12
cdr3_nt: TGCGCCAGCAGCTTACCGGACTATGGCTACACCTTC
cdr3_aa: CASSLPDYGYTF

j_call: TRBJ2-1
v_call: TRBV11-3
clone_size: NA
d_call: NA
cdr3_length: 15
cdr3_nt: TGTGCCAGCAGCTTAGGATCGTACGGGGGCGATGAGCAGTTCTTC
cdr3_aa: CASSLGSYGGDEQFF

j_call: TRBJ1-5
v_call: TRBV4-3
clone_size: NA
d_call: NA
cdr3_length: 15
cdr3_nt: TGCGCCAGCAGCCAAGATGTGGGGGCCGGTCAGCCCCAGCATTTT
cdr3_aa: CASSQDVGAGQPQHF

j_call: TRBJ2-3
v_call: TRBV10-1
clone_size: NA
d_call: NA
cdr3_length: 13
cdr3_nt: TGCGCCAGCAGTGAGGTGTTGGCGGGCACGCAGTATTTT
cdr3_aa: CASSEVLAGTQYF

j_call: TRBJ1-4
v_call: TRBV20-1
clone_size: NA
d_call: TRBD1
cdr3_length: 16
cdr3_nt: TGCAGTGCTAGTCCGCCCGGGACAGGCGATAATGAAAAACTGTTTTTT
cdr3_aa: CSASPPGTGDNEKLFF

j_call: TRBJ2-1
v_call: TRBV10-1
clone_size: NA
d_call: NA
cdr3_length: 14
cdr3_nt: TGCGCCAGCAGTGAAGGAGGGGCGCGAAATGAGCAGTTCTTC
cdr3_aa: CASSEGGARNEQFF

j_call: TRBJ2-3
v_call: TRBV3-1/TRBV3-2
clone_size: once
d_call: NA
cdr3_length: 12
cdr3_nt: TGTGCCAGCAGCCAAGATCGGTATACGCAGTATTTT
cdr3_aa: CASSQDRYTQYF

j_call: TRBJ1-1
v_call: TRBV7-9
clone_size: NA
d_call: NA
cdr3_length: 13
cdr3_nt: TGTGCCAGCAGCTGGGGGGGGAACACTGAAGCTTTCTTT
cdr3_aa: CASSWGGNTEAFF